The 18 T cell receptor beta chains presented below share a single source sample, sequenced in a study of blood T cell repertoires in COVID-19. This table comes from immunoSEQ multiplex PCR, and its TCRdb copy is limited to in-frame clones, with some not included. The sample carries roughly 250,000 clones, 75% to 95% recorded once. The specimen sequenced was peripheral blood. The source of these receptors is a person in their late teens or twenties with COVID-19, enrolled during active disease.

The chain joins TRBV2 to TRBJ1-2, with D possibly TRBD1 on 6 matching bases. V was trimmed by 4 bases and J by 2 bases, leaving 17 bases between them. The germline V gene has CDR1 SNHLY and CDR2 FYNNEI. CDR3 length equals 16 residues. In DNA, the CDR3 is TGTGCCAGCAGTGGAAAGAGGACAGACGTCAACTATGGCTACACCTTC. This gives the protein CASSGKRTDVNYGYTF.

V is TRBV9 and J is TRBJ2-1; maybe TRBD2 (6 bases). V was pared by 0 bases and J by 9 bases, with 7 bases between. Germline assignment: CDR1 SGDLS and CDR2 YYNGEE. CDR3 size: 12 residues. The CDR3 protein is CASSVEEGEQFF. CDR3 coding DNA: TGTGCCAGCAGCGTAGAGGAGGGTGAGCAGTTCTTC.

This chain connects TRBV4-1 to TRBJ2-3; a weak D match, TRBD2 (6 bases). This CDR3 spans 13 amino acids. Looked up from germline, CDR1 is MGHRA and CDR2 is YSYEKL. V lost 5 bases to trimming and J lost 6 bases, with 12 bases between them. The CDR3 loop reads CASSKPGDDTQYF. DNA of the CDR3: TGCGCCAGCAGCAAACCGGGAGATGATACGCAGTATTTT.

The genes are TRBV5-1 and TRBJ2-6, with D perhaps TRBD1 (6 bases). CDR1 is SGHRS and CDR2 is YFSETQ in the germline V gene. Deletions cut 4 bases from V and 0 bases from J, with 14 bases between. There are 17 residues in the CDR3. As DNA, the CDR3 is TGCGCCAGCAGCCCGAACAGGGCGCACTCTGGGGCCAACGTCCTGACTTTC. This translates into CASSPNRAHSGANVLTF.

The V and J genes are TRBV5-6 and TRBJ1-2, with a possible D match to TRBD1 (6 bases). The CDR3 contains 13 residues. CDR1 is SGHDT and CDR2 is YYEEEE in the germline V gene. V was cut by 1 base and J by 10 bases, with 14 bases left in between. The CDR3 bases are TGTGCCAGCAGCTTGTGGGGGCGCGAGGACTACACCTTC. Translating it yields CASSLWGREDYTF. The whole variable domain, remainder taken from reference TRBV5-6 and TRBJ1-2, is DAGVTQSPTHLIKTRGQQVTLRCSPKSGHDTVSWYQQALGQGPQFIFQYYEEEERQRGNFPDRFSGHQFPNYSSELNVNALLLGDSALYLCASSLWGREDYTFGSGTRLTVV.

The CDR3 DNA reads as TGTGCCAGCAGCCGGATCAGCGGACCTACCGGGGAGCTGTTTTTT. Encoded protein: CASSRISGPTGELFF. This chain uses TRBV11-2 with TRBJ2-2, with D perhaps TRBD2 (5 bases). Germline CDR1 is SGHAT and CDR2 is FQNNGV. V dropped 5 bases and J dropped 5 bases, with 15 bases sitting between them. The CDR3 consists of 15 residues.

The chain links TRBV5-1 to TRBJ1-3; D not certain. The CDR3 covers 14 residues. The germline gives CDR1 SGHRS, CDR2 YFSETQ. V shed 0 bases and J shed 3 bases, with 7 bases lying between them. CDR3 sequence reads: CASSLAGSGNTIYF. The CDR3 DNA sequence: TGCGCCAGCAGCTTGGCAGGCAGTGGAAACACCATATATTTT.

The chain recombines TRBV4-1 with TRBJ2-7; 11 positions agree with TRBD1. Germline V gene data show CDR1 as MGHRA and CDR2 as YSYEKL. The CDR3 has 18 residues. Trimming at V came to 0 bases and at J to 2 bases, leaving 9 bases not matched to a gene. The CDR3 is CASSQDAGTGGPPYEQYF. CDR3 sequence (DNA): TGCGCCAGCAGCCAAGATGCCGGGACAGGGGGACCCCCCTACGAGCAGTACTTC.

This clone is a singleton in its sample. The chain is built from TRBV24-1 and TRBJ2-7, with 7 bases fitting TRBD2. Germline values: CDR1 KGHDR, CDR2 SFDVKD. There are 14 residues in the CDR3. Trimming took 4 bases from V and 4 from J; bases not matched to a gene: 6. The CDR3 nucleotides are TGTGCCACCAGTGAGACGGGAGGTCGGTACGAGCAGTACTTC. As protein: CATSETGGRYEQYF.

The chain employs TRBV2 and TRBJ2-5; weak D call: TRBD2 (6 bases). Germline V gene data show CDR1 as SNHLY and CDR2 as FYNNEI. The CDR3 is 14 residues long. V was cut by 3 bases and J by 11 bases, with 19 bases left in between. The CDR3 DNA reads as TGTGCCAGCAGTGAGACGGGAGTAGAGGTGCGTCAGTACTTC. Translation: CASSETGVEVRQYF.

The genes are TRBV10-3 and TRBJ2-1; 7 positions agree with TRBD2. CDR1 and CDR2 from the germline V gene are ENHRY and SYGVKD. The CDR3 has 16 residues. V lost 0 bases, J lost 0 bases, and 2 bases stayed unmatched. CDR3: CAISESSGRSYNEQFF. The CDR3 DNA reads TGTGCCATCAGTGAGTCTAGCGGGCGCTCCTACAATGAGCAGTTCTTC.

The J gene is TRBJ2-7, the V gene TRBV3-1 (or the pseudogene TRBV3-2); 11 positions agree with TRBD2. V lost 6 bases, J lost 0 bases, and 7 bases stayed unmatched. Germline assignment: CDR1 LGHDT and CDR2 YNNKEL (reference sequence). The CDR3 has 16 amino acids. DNA of the CDR3: TGTGCCAGCAGTCGAGCCGGACTAGCGGGCTCCTACGAGCAGTACTTC. Its protein is CASSRAGLAGSYEQYF.

This clone was picked up a small number of times. The chain links TRBV24-1 to TRBJ2-2; possible D gene TRBD1, 5 bases. Trimming left V 9 bases short and J 4 bases short, with 5 bases between. CDR3 length equals 11 residues. Germline-derived CDR1 and CDR2 are KGHDR and SFDVKD. CDR3 amino acids: CATGATGELFF. CDR3 nucleotides: TGTGCCACCGGGGCCACCGGGGAGCTGTTTTTT.

This chain joins TRBV28 and TRBJ1-2, with TRBD1 as a possible D gene (5 bases). Germline V gene data show CDR1 as MDHEN and CDR2 as SYDVKM. With 5 bases removed from V and 8 bases from J, the gap between germline ends came to 15 bases. The CDR3 loop spans 13 amino acids. DNA for the CDR3: TGTGCCAGCAGTCCTGGGGCTTATGGGGGCTACACCTTC. Translation: CASSPGAYGGYTF.

The V gene is TRBV6-5, the J gene TRBJ1-2; maybe TRBD1 (5 bases). This CDR3 is built from 11 residues. Germline V gene data show CDR1 as MNHEY and CDR2 as SVGAGI. Trimming left V 8 bases short and J 2 bases short, with 6 bases between. This CDR3 is CASGGNYGYTF. DNA for the CDR3: TGTGCCAGCGGGGGGAACTATGGCTACACCTTC.

This rearrangement joins TRBV5-5 to TRBJ2-3; 9 bases are shared with TRBD1. V lost 0 bases, J lost 5 bases, and 4 bases stayed unmatched. This CDR3 is built from 15 residues. The V gene's germline CDR1 is SGHKS and CDR2 YYEKEE (reference sequence). In nucleotides, the CDR3 is TGTGCCAGCAGCTTGGTGACAGGGGGAGGAGATACGCAGTATTTT. Protein: CASSLVTGGGDTQYF.

The rearrangement links TRBV28 to TRBJ2-1; possibly TRBD2 for D (5 bases). The germline gives CDR1 MDHEN, CDR2 SYDVKM. Trimming cost V 4 bases and J 7 bases, with 14 bases left between them. The CDR3 totals 14 residues. CDR3 residues: CASSSRLRGNEQFF. In DNA, the CDR3 is TGTGCCAGCAGTTCCCGCCTGCGAGGGAATGAGCAGTTCTTC.

J is TRBJ2-3 and V is TRBV7-9; D is unresolved. Germline V gene sequence: CDR1 SEHNR, CDR2 FQNEAQ (reference sequence). V was cut by 2 bases and J by 0 bases, with 18 bases left in between. This CDR3 spans 18 amino acids. This CDR3 is CASSLHHKRKTSTDTQYF. The CDR3 coding sequence is TGTGCCAGCAGCTTACACCATAAGAGGAAAACCAGCACAGATACGCAGTATTTT. The variable domain in full, with the rest retrieved from reference TRBV7-9 and TRBJ2-3, is DTGVSQNPRHKITKRGQNVTFRCDPISEHNRLYWYRQTLGQGPEFLTYFQNEAQLEKSRLLSDRFSAERPKGSFSTLEIQRTEQGDSAMYLCASSLHHKRKTSTDTQYFGPGTRLTVL.